These 12 T cell receptor beta chains came from one sample sequenced in a study of cytomegalovirus exposure and HLA in healthy donors. PCR involved 60 Vbeta and 13 Jbeta primers. The protocol was immunoSEQ multiplex PCR, while the TCRdb copy is restricted to in-frame clones and leaves out a portion. The repertoire holds 55,000 to 80,000 clones, with approximately 82% as singletons. The sample taken for sequencing was PBMCs. These receptors originate from a man between 18 and 29 years old in good health and CMV-seronegative.

This chain connects TRBV18 to TRBJ2-7, with a possible D match to TRBD1 (6 bases). V lost 3 bases to trimming and J lost 3 bases, with 9 bases between them. The CDR3 has 13 amino acids. Germline assignment: CDR1 KGHSH and CDR2 LQKENI. The CDR3 region is CASSPQGYYEQYF. In DNA form, the CDR3 reads TGTGCCAGCTCACCTCAGGGGTACTACGAGCAGTACTTC.

V gene TRBV25-1 combines with J gene TRBJ2-1, with 12 bases fitting TRBD2. Looked up from germline, CDR1 is MGHDK and CDR2 is SYGVNS. The CDR3 consists of 18 residues. The ends lost 5 bases at V and 3 bases at J; junction bases unmatched: 11. In DNA, the CDR3 is TGTGCCAGCAGTCATGGGCTAGCGGGAGGGAAGGTCTACAATGAGCAGTTCTTC. As protein: CASSHGLAGGKVYNEQFF.

The V and J genes are TRBV28 and TRBJ1-4; D is undetermined. V lost 1 base and J 8 bases, leaving 17 bases between the germline ends. This CDR3 region has 16 residues. Germline values: CDR1 MDHEN, CDR2 SYDVKM. CDR3 region: CASSLFSGRVNEKLFF. The CDR3 DNA reads TGTGCCAGCAGTTTATTCTCCGGGCGGGTAAACGAAAAACTGTTTTTT. Full variable domain (remainder filled in from reference TRBV28 and TRBJ1-4): DVKVTQSSRYLVKRTGEKVFLECVQDMDHENMFWYRQDPGLGLRLIYFSYDVKMKEKGDIPEGYSVSREKKERFSLILESASTNQTSMYLCASSLFSGRVNEKLFFGSGTQLSVL.

This rearrangement joins TRBV28 to TRBJ1-4, with D possibly TRBD1 on 5 matching bases. Looked up from germline, CDR1 is MDHEN and CDR2 is SYDVKM. CDR3 size: 15 residues. V lost 2 bases and J 0 bases, leaving 7 bases between the germline ends. CDR3 DNA: TGTGCCAGCAGTTTAGGGGGGGCAACTAATGAAAAACTGTTTTTT. It yields the protein CASSLGGATNEKLFF.

The gene calls are TRBV5-8 and TRBJ2-4, with D maybe TRBD1 (6 bases). Germline V gene lookup returns CDR1 SGHTS and CDR2 YDEGEE. The CDR3 has 15 residues. V was trimmed by 4 bases and J by 7 bases, leaving 18 bases between them. In DNA form, the CDR3 reads TGTGCCAGCAGCACCGGACAGAGACCCTTGAACATTCAGTACTTC. Its translation is CASSTGQRPLNIQYF.

This rearrangement joins TRBV5-1 to TRBJ2-7; 7 bases line up with TRBD2. V trimming: 0 bases; J trimming: 7 bases; junction bases outside the gene matches: 10. The germline CDR1 and CDR2 sequences are SGHRS and YFSETQ. This CDR3 is built from 15 residues. CDR3 loop: CASSLATSRVGEQYF. The CDR3 nucleotides are TGCGCCAGCAGCTTGGCGACTAGCCGGGTTGGGGAGCAGTACTTC.

This clone was observed once. This sequence joins TRBV25-1 and TRBJ2-5; possibly TRBD2 for D (5 bases). Trimming removed 8 bases from V and 7 bases from J, with 11 bases in between. The CDR3 has 11 amino acids. CDR1 and CDR2 (germline): MGHDK, SYGVNS. In DNA form, the CDR3 reads TGTGCCAGCTGGGAGTTAGGGACCCAGTACTTC. Protein sequence: CASWELGTQYF.

The chain combines TRBV2 with TRBJ1-5; no definite D call. The ends were cut back, 7 bases at V and 0 bases at J, with 10 bases in the middle. The germline V gene encodes CDR1 SNHLY and CDR2 FYNNEI. The CDR3 has 14 residues. CDR3 region: CASTKKNSNQPQHF. The CDR3 DNA reads TGTGCCAGCACTAAAAAGAATAGCAATCAGCCCCAGCATTTT.

This chain connects TRBV4-1 to TRBJ2-1; 8 bases fit TRBD2. CDR1 and CDR2 (germline): MGHRA, YSYEKL. The V segment lost 5 bases and the J segment 8 bases; nucleotides outside the gene matches: 8. CDR3 length: 14 amino acids. This chain's CDR3 is CASSSGNSGDEQFF. In DNA, the CDR3 is TGCGCCAGCAGCTCCGGAAATAGCGGGGATGAGCAGTTCTTC.

This clone was seen only once. V gene TRBV7-3 combines with J gene TRBJ1-2, with D perhaps TRBD1 (6 bases). The CDR3 is 12 amino acids. Trimming took off 8 bases at V and 8 bases at J, with 15 bases between the two ends. Germline loops: CDR1 SGHTA, CDR2 FQGTGA. CDR3 region: CASGPLGQGYTF. The CDR3, as DNA: TGTGCCAGCGGTCCACTTGGACAGGGCTACACCTTC.

The rearrangement uses TRBV9 and TRBJ2-3, with 9 bases lining up with TRBD2. V gave up 2 bases and J gave up 7 bases; unmatched junction bases: 8. Germline-derived CDR1 and CDR2 are SGDLS and YYNGEE. This CDR3 spans 15 amino acids. Here the CDR3 reads CASSVQLGTSYTQYF. The CDR3 nucleotides are TGTGCCAGCAGCGTCCAACTGGGGACTAGCTATACGCAGTATTTT.

This clone was counted a few times. This chain uses TRBV6-6 with TRBJ1-1, with D hard to call. CDR1 and CDR2 from the germline V gene are MNHNY and SVGAGI (reference sequence). The V end was cut by 6 bases, the J end by 5 bases, with 10 bases between. This CDR3 has 12 residues. CDR3 region: CASSSGRTEAFF. The DNA of the CDR3 is TGTGCCAGCAGCTCCGGGAGAACTGAAGCTTTCTTT.